This T cell receptor beta chain derives from a study of blood T cell repertoires in COVID-19. Study-level information: Italy, Spain and the United States were the sources of the convalescent and acute COVID-19 samples. PBMCs, B-cell-depleted T cells, or T cells were the source of the cDNA or gDNA that made up the material.

CDR1 and CDR2 (germline): MNHEY, SVGAGI. CDR3 size: 14 residues. Trimming removed 5 bases from V and 5 bases from J, with 15 bases in between. Original processing notes: By means of reference gene primer amplification, nucleated cell counts were estimated. Profiled with immunoSEQ multiplex PCR; TCRdb holds only in-frame clones, not every one. The D gene and trimming were derived from the DNA, and the V and J assignments and clone size from that table. The sample shows about 340,000 clones, 86% of them seen only once. Those enrolled in Seattle joined during active infection and were followed longitudinally afterward.

The sequence came from a woman in her sixties or seventies with COVID-19, enrolled during active disease. The sequenced material came from peripheral blood. The chain uses TRBV6-5 and TRBJ1-1; TRBD1 might be the D (5 bases). CDR3: CASSQGGEGTEAFF. The DNA of the CDR3 is TGTGCCAGCAGTCAGGGTGGGGAAGGGACTGAAGCTTTCTTT.